These T cell receptor beta chains were read from a single sample in a study of blood T cell repertoires in COVID-19. Assay: immunoSEQ multiplex PCR; the TCRdb copy retains only in-frame clones and omits some. The profile shows 60,000 or so clones, around 77% of them singletons. The sequenced sample was peripheral blood. The origin of the receptors is a man in his sixties with acute or convalescent COVID-19. Both conserved end residues are part of each CDR3. D genes are given only for firm matches. Some rows have no size entry. The others give once, few or many, or a class for an expanded clone.

V gene	clone size	D gene	J gene	CDR3 protein	CDR3 DNA
TRBV4-1	medium-sized	TRBD1	TRBJ1-2	CASSQWGQSYGYTF	TGCGCCAGCAGCCAGTGGGGACAGTCGTATGGCTACACCTTC
TRBV29-1	NA	NA	TRBJ2-1	CSGAGQQGDNEQFF	TGCAGCGGCGCCGGCCAGCAAGGGGACAATGAGCAGTTCTTC
TRBV4-1	NA	TRBD1	TRBJ2-7	CASSHASGTAYEQYF	TGCGCCAGCAGCCACGCCTCCGGGACAGCTTACGAGCAGTACTTC
TRBV6-5	once	NA	TRBJ2-1	CASRVGVGASTEQFF	TGTGCCAGCAGGGTCGGAGTAGGGGCCTCCACTGAGCAGTTCTTC
TRBV19	few	NA	TRBJ1-1	CASSPFGTEAFF	TGTGCCAGTAGTCCGTTCGGGACAGAAGCTTTCTTT
TRBV5-1	once	TRBD1	TRBJ2-1	CASSPGQGAGEQFF	TGCGCCAGCAGCCCCGGACAGGGGGCGGGTGAGCAGTTCTTC
TRBV5-1	NA	NA	TRBJ2-1	CASSAQPQGNEQFF	TGCGCCAGCAGCGCCCAACCCCAGGGCAATGAGCAGTTCTTC
TRBV10-2	NA	TRBD2	TRBJ2-1	CASTSIGLAGYNEQFF	TGCGCCAGCACCTCCATAGGGCTAGCGGGGTACAATGAGCAGTTCTTC
TRBV28	NA	TRBD1	TRBJ1-2	CASRDRGRDGYTF	TGTGCCAGCAGGGACAGGGGGCGCGATGGCTACACCTTC
TRBV28	NA	NA	TRBJ1-1	CASSLSRGGRAGTEAFF	TGTGCCAGCAGTTTATCCAGGGGCGGCAGGGCTGGCACTGAAGCTTTCTTT
TRBV7-2	once	TRBD1	TRBJ1-4	CASSRKQGPNEKLFF	TGTGCCAGCAGCCGGAAACAGGGGCCTAATGAAAAACTGTTTTTT
TRBV6-5	once	NA	TRBJ1-1	CASRSTGTTEAFF	TGTGCCAGCAGGTCGACAGGAACCACTGAAGCTTTCTTT
TRBV28	NA	TRBD1	TRBJ1-2	CASSFSGSGQSRFGYGYTF	TGTGCCAGCAGTTTTTCGGGATCGGGACAGAGTAGGTTTGGGTATGGCTACACCTTC
TRBV13	few	NA	TRBJ2-3	CASSLWGTRGRDSDTQYF	TGTGCCAGCAGCTTATGGGGTACAAGGGGTCGGGACTCAGATACGCAGTATTTT
TRBV7-8	NA	NA	TRBJ2-3	CASSPTTTDTDTQYF	TGTGCCAGCAGCCCTACTACCACCGACACAGATACGCAGTATTTT
TRBV7-2	few	NA	TRBJ1-1	CASSLEGGAEAFF	TGTGCCAGCAGCTTGGAGGGGGGGGCTGAAGCTTTCTTT
TRBV7-9	NA	TRBD1	TRBJ1-2	CASSPGQGEYYGYTF	TGTGCCAGCAGCCCGGGACAGGGGGAATACTATGGCTACACCTTC